These 4 T cell receptor beta chains originate from one sample sequenced in a study of T cell clones after liver transplantation. Sequencing used immunoSEQ multiplex PCR; TCRdb keeps in-frame clones, though not all of them. The table lists roughly 120,000 clones, 75% to 95% of them singletons. The source material was CD4+ T cells from blood, sampled 12 months after liver transplant. All receptors derive from a human patient who received a liver transplant. Some T cells may be provided by the graft donor.

The J gene is TRBJ2-1, the V gene TRBV5-1, with no clear D. V was cut by 3 bases and J by 4 bases, with 11 bases left in between. The CDR3 has 14 residues. Germline V lookup: CDR1 SGHRS, CDR2 YFSETQ. The CDR3 is CASSSDVRYNEQFF. CDR3 sequence (DNA): TGCGCCAGCAGCTCGGACGTGAGGTACAATGAGCAGTTCTTC.

The rearrangement uses TRBV7-6 and TRBJ2-2; 9 bases map to TRBD2. Germline loops: CDR1 SGHVS, CDR2 FNYEAQ. The CDR3 runs to 17 residues. V dropped 1 base and J dropped 0; count of bases not matched to a gene: 3. CDR3 bases: TGTGCCAGCAGCTTAGGCGGGAGGGCCTCGAACACCGGGGAGCTGTTTTTT. Translated: CASSLGGRASNTGELFF.

The count of this clone is one. The V call is TRBV6-1, the J call TRBJ2-5; a weak D match, TRBD1 (5 bases). Between the trimmed V and J ends, which lost 10 bases and 2 bases, there was a span of 14 bases. There are 13 residues in the CDR3. CDR1 MNHNS and CDR2 SASEGT come from the germline V gene. CDR3 in amino acids: CATPGRTQETQYF. In nucleotides, the CDR3 is TGTGCCACCCCAGGACGGACACAAGAGACCCAGTACTTC.

The V and J genes are TRBV5-4 and TRBJ2-3; 14 bases agree with TRBD2. Germline V CDR1 and CDR2: SGHNT, YYREEE (reference sequence). This CDR3 spans 15 amino acids. The ends lost 4 bases at V and 5 bases at J; junction bases unmatched: 3. The chain's CDR3 is CASSRGLAGEDTQYF. The CDR3 DNA reads TGTGCCAGCAGCAGGGGACTAGCGGGAGAAGATACGCAGTATTTT.